A single T cell receptor (beta chain) is shown here with its context. Antigen unknown. The sample originates from a study of cytomegalovirus exposure and HLA in healthy donors. V lost 6 bases to trimming and J lost 5 bases, with 20 bases between them. CDR3 length: 16 amino acids. Germline CDR1 MGHDK, CDR2 SYGVNS. Sequenced by immunoSEQ multiplex PCR; TCRdb stores in-frame clones only, minus some. The sample shows 160,000 or so clones, 80% to 85% of them seen only once. Study-wide results and caveats: Accounts indicate the classifier identified cytomegalovirus status with strong specificity and sensitivity.

The origin of this receptor is a man in his thirties or forties in good health and CMV-seropositive. The sample comprised PBMCs. The chain joins TRBV25-1 to TRBJ2-1, with D possibly being TRBD1 (6 bases). The CDR3 sequence: CASSEDRGRSHNEQFF. The CDR3 nucleotides are TGTGCCAGCAGCGAGGACAGAGGGCGCAGCCACAATGAGCAGTTCTTC.